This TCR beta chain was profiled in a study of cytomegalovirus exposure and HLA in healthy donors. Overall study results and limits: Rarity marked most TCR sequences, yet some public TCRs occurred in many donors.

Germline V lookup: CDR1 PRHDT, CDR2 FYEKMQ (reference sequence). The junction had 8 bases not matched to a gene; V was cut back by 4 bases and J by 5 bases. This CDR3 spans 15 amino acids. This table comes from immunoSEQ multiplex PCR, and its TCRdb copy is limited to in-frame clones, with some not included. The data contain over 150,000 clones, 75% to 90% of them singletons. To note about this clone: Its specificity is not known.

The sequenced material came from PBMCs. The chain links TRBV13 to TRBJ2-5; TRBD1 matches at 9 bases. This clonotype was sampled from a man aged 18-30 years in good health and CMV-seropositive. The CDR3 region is CASSSRDRAWETQYF. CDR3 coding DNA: TGTGCCAGCAGCTCCCGGGACAGGGCTTGGGAGACCCAGTACTTC.